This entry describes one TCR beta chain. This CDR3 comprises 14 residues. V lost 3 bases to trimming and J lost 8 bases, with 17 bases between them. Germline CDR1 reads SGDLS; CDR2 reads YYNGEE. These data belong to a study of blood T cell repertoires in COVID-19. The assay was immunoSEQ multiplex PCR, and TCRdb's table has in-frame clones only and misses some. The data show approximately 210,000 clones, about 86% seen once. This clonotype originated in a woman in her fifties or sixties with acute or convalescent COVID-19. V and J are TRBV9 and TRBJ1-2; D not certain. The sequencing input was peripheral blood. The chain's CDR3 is CASSATTRTRGYTF. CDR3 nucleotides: TGTGCCAGCAGCGCCACCACCAGGACTCGAGGCTACACCTTC. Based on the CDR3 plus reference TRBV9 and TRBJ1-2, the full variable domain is DSGVTQTPKHLITATGQRVTLRCSPRSGDLSVYWYQQSLDQGLQFLIQYYNGEERAKGNILERFSAQQFPDLHSELNLSSLELGDSALYFCASSATTRTRGYTFGSGTRLTVV.